The entry below describes one T cell receptor (beta chain). These data originate in a study of shared clonotypes between healthy human individuals. Measured with immunoSEQ multiplex PCR; TCRdb has only the in-frame clones, and not every one. Of about 380,000 clones in the sample, around 96% are singletons; the top ten hold approximately 0.32%. There are 15 residues in the CDR3. Germline V gene data show CDR1 as SGDLS and CDR2 as YYNGEE. V was trimmed by 0 bases and J by 1 base, leaving 7 bases between them. Material: memory CD8+ T cells sorted from blood. Subset specified: CD45RO+ cells pooled with CCR7-negative TemRA cells. The TCR comes from a man in his thirties or forties in good health. The J gene is TRBJ2-2, the V gene TRBV9; no definite D call. The chain's CDR3 is CASSVEPENTGELFF. The CDR3 DNA follows: TGTGCCAGCAGCGTAGAGCCGGAGAACACCGGGGAGCTGTTTTTT.